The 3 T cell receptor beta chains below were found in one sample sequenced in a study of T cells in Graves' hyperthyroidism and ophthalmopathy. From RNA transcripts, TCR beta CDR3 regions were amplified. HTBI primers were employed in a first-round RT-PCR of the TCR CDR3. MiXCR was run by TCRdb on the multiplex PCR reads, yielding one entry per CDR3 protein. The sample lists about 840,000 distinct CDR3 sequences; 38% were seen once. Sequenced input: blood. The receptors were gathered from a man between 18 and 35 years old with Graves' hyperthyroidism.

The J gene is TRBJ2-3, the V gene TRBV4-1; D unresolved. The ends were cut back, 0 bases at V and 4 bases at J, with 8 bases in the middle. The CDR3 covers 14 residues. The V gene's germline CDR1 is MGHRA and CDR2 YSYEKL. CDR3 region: CASSQENYPDTQYF. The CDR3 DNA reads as TGCGCCAGCAGCCAAGAGAATTATCCAGATACGCAGTATTTT.

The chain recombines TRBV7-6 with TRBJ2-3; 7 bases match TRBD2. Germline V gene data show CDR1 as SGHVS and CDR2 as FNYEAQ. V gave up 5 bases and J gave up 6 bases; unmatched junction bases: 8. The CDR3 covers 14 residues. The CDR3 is CASSPERGGDTQYF. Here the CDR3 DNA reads TGTGCCAGCAGCCCCGAGCGGGGTGGCGATACGCAGTATTTT.

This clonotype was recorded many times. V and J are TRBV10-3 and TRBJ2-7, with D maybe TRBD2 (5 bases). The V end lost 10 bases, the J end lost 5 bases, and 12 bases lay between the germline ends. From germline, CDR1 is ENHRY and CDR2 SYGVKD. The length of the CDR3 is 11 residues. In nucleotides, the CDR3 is TGTGCCACCGGGGTGGTACACGAGCAGTACTTC. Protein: CATGVVHEQYF.